The T cell receptor (beta chain) under discussion was sequenced for a study of radiation and T cells in renal cell carcinoma. Across the whole study: Nephrectomy followed 15 Gy stereotactic body radiation by 4 weeks. Study-wide findings and caveats: Top tumor clonotypes rose in blood 2 weeks post-radiation, then contracted.

The germline CDR1 and CDR2 sequences are DFQATT and SNEGSKA (reference sequence). V shed 5 bases and J shed 8 bases, with 10 bases lying between them. The CDR3 is made up of 11 amino acids. Time point defined: blood 2 weeks post-SBRT. Treatment of the sample: 15 Gy SBRT to primary tumor, nephrectomy 4 weeks later. TCRdb's table, derived via immunoSEQ multiplex PCR, lists solely in-frame clones and lacks some. Of 100,000 to 150,000 clones in the sample, roughly four fifths were seen once. As concerns this clone: Its specificity is unknown.

The sample in question was blood, obtained from a patient whose treatment included radiotherapy and nephrectomy. This clonotype was sampled from a man aged 45 to 65 with renal cell carcinoma. The chain is built from TRBV20-1 and TRBJ2-1; no clear D gene. The CDR3 DNA is TGCAGTGCTTTCCGATGGGATGAGCAGTTCTTC. Protein sequence: CSAFRWDEQFF.